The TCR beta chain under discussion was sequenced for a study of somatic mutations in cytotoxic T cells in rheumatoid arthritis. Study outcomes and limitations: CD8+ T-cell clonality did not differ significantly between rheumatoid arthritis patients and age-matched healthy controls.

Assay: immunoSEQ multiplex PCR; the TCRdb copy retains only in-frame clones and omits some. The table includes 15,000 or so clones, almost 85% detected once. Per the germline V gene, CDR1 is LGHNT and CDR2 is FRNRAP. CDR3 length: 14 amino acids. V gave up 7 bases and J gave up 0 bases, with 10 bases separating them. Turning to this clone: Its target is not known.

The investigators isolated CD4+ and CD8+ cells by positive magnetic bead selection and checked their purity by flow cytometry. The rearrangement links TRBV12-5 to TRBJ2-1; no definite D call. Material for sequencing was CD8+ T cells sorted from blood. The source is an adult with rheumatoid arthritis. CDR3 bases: TGTGCTAGTGCCAAGACATACTCCTACAATGAGCAGTTCTTC. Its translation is CASAKTYSYNEQFF.